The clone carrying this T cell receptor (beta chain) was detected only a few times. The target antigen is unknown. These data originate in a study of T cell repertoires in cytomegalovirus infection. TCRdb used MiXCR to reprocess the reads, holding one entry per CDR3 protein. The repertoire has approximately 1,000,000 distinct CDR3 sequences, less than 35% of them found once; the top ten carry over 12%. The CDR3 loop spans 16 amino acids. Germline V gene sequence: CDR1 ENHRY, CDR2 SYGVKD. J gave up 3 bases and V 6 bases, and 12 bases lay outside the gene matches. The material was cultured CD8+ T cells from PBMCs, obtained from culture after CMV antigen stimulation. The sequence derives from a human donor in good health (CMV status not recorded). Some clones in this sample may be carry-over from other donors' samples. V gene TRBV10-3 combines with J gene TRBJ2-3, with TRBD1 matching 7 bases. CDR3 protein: CAIRERQGSRTDTQYF. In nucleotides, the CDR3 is TGTGCCATCAGGGAGAGACAGGGAAGTCGGACAGATACGCAGTATTTT.